This entry features one TCR beta chain sequence. There is no known antigen for this receptor. No clone much larger than this one lies a single base away; base qualities are absent. The sample holds other DNA sequences that translate to the same CDR3. This sample is drawn from a study of shared clonotypes between healthy human individuals (TCRdb year 2020). For the study in its entirety: Three men and two women, aged 18 to 49 years, made up the cohort. For each donor, CD4 naive and CD4 memory were each run on three plates, CD8 naive on two plates, and CD8 memory on one plate. The study deeply sequenced blood TCR repertoires of about five healthy adults to estimate repertoire size and the extent of clonotype sharing between individuals. Different laboratories and diverse techniques were used to prepare libraries and sequence TCR repertoires, to increase sequencing depth and limit assay-specific biases. Each donor's leukapheresis produced roughly between about 0.8 and 8.9 billion PBMCs. Points the paper makes about the study in general: Only blood was sampled, and tissue TCR repertoires likely differ from those in blood. Higher generation probabilities were observed for clonotypes shared by all four sorted-subset donors than for non-shared clonotypes. Because the study included only a small number of donors, the genetic and exposure-history diversity represented was limited. Rarefaction of sorted-subset datasets indicated incomplete sequencing despite the large sequencing depth. Based on pairwise subsampling, the degree of clonotype sharing among donors was expected to be affected by sequencing depth. Larger estimated clonotype richness was generally found for naive subsets than for memory subsets. Sharing across four donors was observed for around 5% of naive CD4, about 4% of naive CD8, 2% to 2.5% of memory CD4, and about 0.38% of memory CD8 clonotypes.

Taken from cysteine to phenylalanine, the CDR3 has 12 residues. The sequence is cut down to CDR3 DNA, 36 bases in frame from base 1. V is shortened by 0 bases, J by 2 bases, and the region joining them spans 3 bases. Per the germline V gene, SGHRS is the CDR1 and YFSETQ is the CDR2. Healthy HIV-negative adults with no recently reported acute infections or vaccinations were included as donors. All donors were Caucasian adults living in Nashville, Tennessee, USA. CD4+ T cells were enriched by magnetic negative selection, after which naive cells were positively selected on CD45RA and the negative fraction was taken as the memory subset. Blood was obtained by leukapheresis, after which PBMCs were separated by Ficoll-Histopaque density gradient centrifugation and cryopreserved in liquid nitrogen vapor phase. Analytical flow cytometry was used to check the purity and quantity of each magnetically sorted T cell population. Each sorted fraction had its genomic DNA isolated and then quantified by UV absorbance on a Nanodrop 2000c.

Using the deep immunoSEQ assay, multiplex PCR amplified TCR CDR3 regions from genomic DNA. Extracted genomic DNA from each cell subset was spread evenly across all wells of several immunoSEQ 96-well plates, with each plate serving as a replicate. For sorted subsets, about 0.2 ug genomic DNA, equal to approximately 30,000 T cell genomes, was loaded into each replicate PCR. Purified libraries were quantified with a Qubit 3.0 fluorometer, sized on a Bioanalyzer 2100, and re-quantified with the KAPA Library Quantification kit. Every immunoSEQ 96-well plate was sequenced on a dedicated single-read 150-cycle Illumina NextSeq 550 flow cell. From the authors' description of their analysis: Because the immunoSEQ output included only junctional sequences and no quality scores, the filtering could not be the same as the filtering used for full-length reads. Sequences were annotated with PyIR, a Python wrapper for IgBLAST v1.9, using IMGT germline references to assign V/J genes and CDR3. Reads were filtered out if the reads had weak V/J assignments (E-value above 1e-6), no CDR3, stop codons, out-of-frame junctions, or ambiguous translated residues. V3J clonotypes were defined by identical inferred V gene, J gene, and CDR3 amino acid sequence. Percentage overlap between repertoires was calculated by dividing the number of shared unique clonotypes by the size of the smaller repertoire. Three approaches were used to assess repertoire richness: RTK rarefaction, the Chao1 estimator, and Recon v2.1 estimates of unobserved clonotypes. For all TCRbeta clonotypes obtained by the gDNA method from a handful of donors, generation probabilities were computed with OLGA. Held by TCRdb, this immuneACCESS table contains in-frame sequences only and omits some clones. Under half of the omission traces to an unresolved V gene where checked; the cause of the rest is unknown. D and trimming were read from the DNA, whereas the V and J calls and clone size are those reported in that table. The sample profile shows approximately 2,000,000 clones; around 90% of them were found once. In total, the top ten clones hold more than 0.35% of the sample.

Recombination joined TRBV5-1 with TRBJ2-7, with no confident D gene call. The clonotype was recovered from a man younger than 30 in good health. Some clones in this sample may be carry-over from other donors' samples. Sequencing input: naive CD4+ T cells from PBMCs. The cell subset or site label on this specimen signifies: CD45RA+ positively selected. The nucleotide sequence is given as TGCGCCAGCAGCTTGGTCGCCTACGAGCAGTACTTC. It encodes CASSLVAYEQYF.